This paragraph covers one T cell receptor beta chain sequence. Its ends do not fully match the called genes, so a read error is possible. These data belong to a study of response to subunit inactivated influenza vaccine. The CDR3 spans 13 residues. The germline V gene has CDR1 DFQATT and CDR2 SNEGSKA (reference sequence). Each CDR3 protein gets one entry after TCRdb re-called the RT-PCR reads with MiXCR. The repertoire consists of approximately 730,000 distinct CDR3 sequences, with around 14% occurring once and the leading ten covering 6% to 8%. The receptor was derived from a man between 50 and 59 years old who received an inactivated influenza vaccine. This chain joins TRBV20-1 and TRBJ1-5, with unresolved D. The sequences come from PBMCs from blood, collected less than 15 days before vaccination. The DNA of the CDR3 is TGCAGTGCTAGTTCAGGCCGCAATCAGCACCAGCATTTT. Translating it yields CSASSGRNQHQHF.